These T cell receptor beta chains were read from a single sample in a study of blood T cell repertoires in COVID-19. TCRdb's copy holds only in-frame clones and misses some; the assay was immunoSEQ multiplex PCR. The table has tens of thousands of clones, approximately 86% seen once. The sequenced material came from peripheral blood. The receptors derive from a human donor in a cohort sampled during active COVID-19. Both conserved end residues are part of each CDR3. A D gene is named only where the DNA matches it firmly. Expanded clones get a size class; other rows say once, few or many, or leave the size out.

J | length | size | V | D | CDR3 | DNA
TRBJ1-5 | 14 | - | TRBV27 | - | CASSLLRSNQPQHF | TGTGCCAGCAGTCTCCTCCGTAGCAATCAGCCCCAGCATTTT
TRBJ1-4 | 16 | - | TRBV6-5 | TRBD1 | CASSYTWTGSAEKLFF | TGTGCCAGCAGTTACACCTGGACAGGGTCGGCTGAAAAACTGTTTTTT
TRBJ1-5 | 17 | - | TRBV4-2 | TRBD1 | CASSQVPGQGADQPQHF | TGTGCCAGCAGCCAAGTTCCCGGACAGGGGGCAGATCAGCCCCAGCATTTT
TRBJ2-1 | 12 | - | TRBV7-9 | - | CASSPIVDEQFF | TGTGCCAGCAGCCCTATAGTTGATGAGCAGTTCTTC
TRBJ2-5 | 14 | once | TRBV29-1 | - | CSVERPDEGETQYF | TGCAGCGTTGAAAGGCCGGACGAGGGAGAGACCCAGTACTTC
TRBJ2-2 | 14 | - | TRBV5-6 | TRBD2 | CASSQGLEAGELFF | TGTGCCAGCAGCCAGGGACTAGAGGCCGGGGAGCTGTTTTTT
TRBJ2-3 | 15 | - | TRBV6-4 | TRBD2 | CASRNSGSGADTQYF | TGTGCCAGCAGGAATAGCGGGAGTGGCGCAGATACGCAGTATTTT
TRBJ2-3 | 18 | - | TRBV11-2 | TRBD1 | CASSSLTQTGGLLDTQYF | TGTGCCAGCAGCTCTCTTACCCAGACAGGGGGCCTCCTAGATACGCAGTATTTT
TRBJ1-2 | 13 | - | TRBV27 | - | CASRPGWGSGYTF | TGTGCCAGCCGCCCAGGGTGGGGTTCTGGCTACACCTTC
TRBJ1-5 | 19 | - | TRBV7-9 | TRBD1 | CASREERQGPAPYDQPQHF | TGTGCCAGCAGGGAAGAAAGACAGGGACCCGCACCATATGATCAGCCCCAGCATTTT
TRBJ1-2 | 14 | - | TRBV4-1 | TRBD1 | CASSGIQGAHGYTF | TGCGCCAGCAGCGGAATCCAGGGGGCGCATGGCTACACCTTC
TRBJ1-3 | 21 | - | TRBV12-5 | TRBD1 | CASGLVSPGQGLLFGGNTIYF | TGTGCTAGTGGTTTGGTATCTCCGGGACAGGGGTTGTTGTTCGGCGGAAACACCATATATTTT
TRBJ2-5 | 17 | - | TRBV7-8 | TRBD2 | CASSRKPGLAYQETQYF | TGTGCCAGCAGCCGAAAACCGGGACTAGCGTACCAAGAGACCCAGTACTTC
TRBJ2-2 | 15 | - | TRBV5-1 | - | CASSFTGSRDGELFF | TGCGCCAGCAGCTTTACGGGATCAAGGGATGGGGAGCTGTTTTTT
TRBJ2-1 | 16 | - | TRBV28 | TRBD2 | CASSNSGTSGRNEQFF | TGTGCCAGCAGTAACTCCGGGACTAGCGGGAGAAATGAGCAGTTCTTC
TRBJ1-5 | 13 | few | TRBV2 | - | CASSALSNQPQHF | TGTGCCAGCAGTGCTCTAAGCAATCAGCCCCAGCATTTT
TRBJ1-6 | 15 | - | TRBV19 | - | CASTLNRASGSPLHF | TGTGCCAGTACCCTCAACCGAGCTTCCGGTTCACCCCTCCACTTT
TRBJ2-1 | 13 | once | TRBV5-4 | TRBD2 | CAYRTSGYNEQFF | TGTGCCTACAGGACTAGCGGATACAATGAGCAGTTCTTC
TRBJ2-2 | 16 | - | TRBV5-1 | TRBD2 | CASSSSGREYTGELFF | TGCGCCAGCAGCTCCAGTGGGCGGGAGTACACCGGGGAGCTGTTTTTT
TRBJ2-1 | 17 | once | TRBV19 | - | CASSPGGLAVSYNEQFF | TGTGCCAGTAGCCCAGGGGGGTTAGCGGTCTCCTACAATGAGCAGTTCTTC
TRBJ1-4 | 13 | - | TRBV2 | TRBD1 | CASSGTGFGKLFF | TGTGCCAGCAGCGGGACAGGGTTCGGTAAACTGTTTTTT
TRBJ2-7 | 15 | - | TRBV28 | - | CASSSLLESSYEQYF | TGTGCCAGCAGTTCGCTACTCGAATCCTCCTACGAGCAGTACTTC
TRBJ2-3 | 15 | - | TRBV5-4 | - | CASSLDVRSTDTQYF | TGTGCCAGCAGCTTGGACGTTCGGAGCACAGATACGCAGTATTTT
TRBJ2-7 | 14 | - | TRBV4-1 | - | CASSATGPSYEQYF | TGCGCCAGCAGTGCAACCGGTCCCTCCTACGAGCAGTACTTC
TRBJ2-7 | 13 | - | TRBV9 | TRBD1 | CASSGTQGTEQYF | TGTGCCAGCAGCGGGACACAGGGGACCGAGCAGTACTTC
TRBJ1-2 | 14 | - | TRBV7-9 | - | CASSLGTEYYGYTF | TGTGCCAGCAGCTTAGGGACAGAGTACTATGGCTACACCTTC
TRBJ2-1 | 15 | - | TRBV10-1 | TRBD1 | CASSRDRGTYDEQFF | TGCGCCAGCAGTCGGGACAGGGGGACCTATGATGAGCAGTTCTTC
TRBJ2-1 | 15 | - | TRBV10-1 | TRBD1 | CASSDSRRQGNEQFF | TGCGCCAGCAGTGACAGTCGGAGACAGGGCAATGAGCAGTTCTTC
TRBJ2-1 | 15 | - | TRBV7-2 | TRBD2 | CASSSGTSGPEGQFF | TGTGCCAGCAGCTCCGGGACTAGCGGCCCCGAGGGGCAGTTCTTC
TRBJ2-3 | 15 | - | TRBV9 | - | CASSVLTTSTDTQYF | TGTGCCAGCAGCGTATTGACTACTAGCACAGATACGCAGTATTTT
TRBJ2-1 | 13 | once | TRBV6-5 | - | CASRDLSYVEQFF | TGTGCCAGCAGGGACTTATCCTATGTTGAGCAGTTCTTC
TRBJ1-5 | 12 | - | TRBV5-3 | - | CEGGASNQPQHF | TGTGAAGGGGGGGCGAGCAATCAGCCCCAGCATTTT
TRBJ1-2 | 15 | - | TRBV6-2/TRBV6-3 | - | CASSYSPRVGYGYTF | TGTGCCAGCAGTTACAGCCCCAGGGTCGGGTATGGCTACACCTTC
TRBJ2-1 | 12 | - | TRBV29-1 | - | CSVGPLSNEQFF | TGCAGCGTTGGCCCCCTGAGCAATGAGCAGTTCTTC
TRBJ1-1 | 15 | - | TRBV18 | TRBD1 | CASLRDRGLSTEAFF | TGTGCCAGCTTACGGGACAGGGGCCTGAGCACTGAAGCTTTCTTT